This TCR beta chain was recovered during a study of Graves' ophthalmopathy and Graves' hyperthyroidism. Trimming stripped 1 base from V and 6 bases from J, with 13 bases between. Germline values: CDR1 DFQATT, CDR2 SNEGSKA (reference sequence). This CDR3 contains 14 residues. Beta-chain TCR CDR3 regions were amplified from RNA transcripts. HTBI-primed RT-PCR formed the first round, and a multiplex PCR formed the second. Each CDR3 protein is one row after TCRdb ran MiXCR on the multiplex PCR reads. The table records 650,000 to 900,000 distinct CDR3 sequences, 35% to 50% of them present only once. Study-level points and caveats: The blood repertoire also included most expanded thyroid clonotypes above 0.001 frequency.

This clonotype was counted a few times. Its antigen is not identified. This receptor was obtained from an adult man with Graves' ophthalmopathy. Sample: peripheral blood. The J gene is TRBJ1-5, the V gene TRBV20-1; D is unresolved. CDR3 DNA: TGCAGTGCTAGAGGACTGCCGGCGGGTCAGCCCCAGCATTTT. Translating gives CSARGLPAGQPQHF.